The present entry profiles one TCR beta chain with its context. Its target antigen remains unknown. There are no base qualities to consult, and no much larger clone falls within one base. These data originate in a study of T-cell reconstitution after alpha-beta-depleted transplantation in children (dated by TCRdb to 2015 to 2016). The study in broad terms: T-cell immune reconstitution after TCRalphabeta/CD19-depleted allogeneic hematopoietic cell transplantation in children was quantitatively tracked in the study by means of TCR repertoire profiling.

Broader findings and caveats from the paper: In some patients, the high TCRbeta diversity seen at day 60 was put down to recipient T cells and intrathymic progenitors that had survived conditioning. Hyperexpanded clone frequencies declined over subsequent months; after one year, T-cell counts and TCRbeta diversity were mostly attributed to newly produced T cells. The apparently early recovery of alphabetaT-cell counts about two months after transplant reportedly depended on only several hundred rapidly expanded clones that came from non-depleted graft cells.

Taken from cysteine to phenylalanine, the CDR3 has 12 residues. Only the CDR3 DNA is retained, 36 bases long and in frame from the first base. From the germline V gene, CDR1 is MDHEN and CDR2 is SYDVKM. The trim is 5 bases for V and 6 bases for J, with a gap of 9 bases between the germline ends. Explained via the paper, the treatment or condition label denotes: allogeneic hematopoietic cell transplantation with graft depleted of TCRalphabeta T cells and CD19 B cells. TCRalphabeta/CD19-depleted allogeneic hematopoietic cell grafts were given to the transplant recipients, all of whom were children. Libraries were constructed by PCR. Sequencing relied on an Illumina HiSeq 2500. TCR libraries were prepared with molecular barcoding, using unique molecular identifiers to normalize TCRbeta repertoire quantification. The public reads were quality trimmed at Q25 with fastp and then assembled into clones with MiXCR by TCRdb, keeping productive beta chains. Rows merge per CDR3 protein into single entries with the most common DNA and genes. Here the sample has around 230,000 distinct CDR3 sequences; approximately 17% occur a single time. The biggest ten clones account for around two fifths of the sample.

The chain employs TRBV28 and TRBJ2-3; too little of a D gene remains to name it. The starting material was PBMCs, mostly from graft donor cells, obtained 360 days after TCRalphabeta/CD19-depleted stem cell transplant. The TCR comes from a male patient between 2 and 15 years old who had a stem cell transplant for acute lymphoblastic leukemia, so the T cells may come from the graft donor. The CDR3 reads CASSREWDTQYF. The bases read TGTGCCAGCAGTCGAGAGTGGGATACGCAGTATTTT.